A selection of T cell receptor beta chains follows, all from one sample in a study of blood T cell repertoires in COVID-19. Repertoires were generated with immunoSEQ multiplex PCR, while TCRdb's copy carries only in-frame clones and drops some. This table holds just under 250,000 clones, approximately 83% found once. The specimen sequenced was peripheral blood. The receptors were sampled from a woman in her twenties or thirties who had recovered from COVID-19. Both conserved end residues are part of each CDR3. The order of the fields is CDR3 protein, CDR3 DNA, J gene, CDR3 length, clone size, V gene, D gene. The D gene is left open where the match is weak. Clone size, where shown, is once, few, many, or a class for clones that have expanded.

CDR3aa: CASSVGPPLSGPQHF
CDR3nt: TGTGCCAGCAGCGTAGGGCCCCCTTTATCTGGGCCCCAGCATTTT
j_gene: TRBJ1-5
len: 15
abundance: .
v_gene: TRBV9
d_gene: .

CDR3aa: CASSDRGAKNIQYF
CDR3nt: TGTGCCAGCAGTGACAGGGGAGCCAAAAACATTCAGTACTTC
j_gene: TRBJ2-4
len: 14
abundance: once
v_gene: TRBV6-1
d_gene: .

CDR3aa: CASSVAPARLGGYTF
CDR3nt: TGTGCCAGCAGCGTAGCCCCCGCTCGACTTGGTGGCTACACCTTC
j_gene: TRBJ1-2
len: 15
abundance: .
v_gene: TRBV9
d_gene: .

CDR3aa: CASSVFGGGSDTQYF
CDR3nt: TGTGCCAGCAGCGTATTTGGCGGGGGTTCAGATACGCAGTATTTT
j_gene: TRBJ2-3
len: 15
abundance: .
v_gene: TRBV9
d_gene: TRBD2

CDR3aa: CASSQVDRAYGELFF
CDR3nt: TGCGCCAGCAGCCAAGTCGACAGGGCCTACGGGGAGCTGTTTTTT
j_gene: TRBJ2-2
len: 15
abundance: .
v_gene: TRBV4-1
d_gene: TRBD1

CDR3aa: CARSLVGVSGYTF
CDR3nt: TGTGCCAGAAGCTTGGTCGGGGTCAGCGGCTACACCTTC
j_gene: TRBJ1-2
len: 13
abundance: .
v_gene: TRBV5-3
d_gene: .

CDR3aa: CASSWTKGQGIPASYTF
CDR3nt: TGTGCCAGCAGCTGGACCAAGGGACAGGGGATTCCGGCGAGCTACACCTTC
j_gene: TRBJ1-2
len: 17
abundance: .
v_gene: TRBV5-4
d_gene: TRBD1

CDR3aa: CASSSGTGLGEQYF
CDR3nt: TGTGCCAGCAGCTCCGGGACAGGCCTTGGCGAGCAGTACTTC
j_gene: TRBJ2-7
len: 14
abundance: .
v_gene: TRBV11-2
d_gene: TRBD1

CDR3aa: CASSVDNKNQPQHF
CDR3nt: TGTGCCAGTAGTGTGGACAATAAAAATCAGCCCCAGCATTTT
j_gene: TRBJ1-5
len: 14
abundance: .
v_gene: TRBV19
d_gene: .

CDR3aa: CASSYGTSGINEQFF
CDR3nt: TGTGCCAGCAGTTACGGGACTAGCGGAATAAATGAGCAGTTCTTC
j_gene: TRBJ2-1
len: 15
abundance: .
v_gene: TRBV6-2/TRBV6-3
d_gene: TRBD2

CDR3aa: CASSQELGRGEQYF
CDR3nt: TGTGCCAGCAGCCAAGAGTTAGGCAGAGGCGAGCAGTACTTC
j_gene: TRBJ2-7
len: 14
abundance: once
v_gene: TRBV3-1/TRBV3-2
d_gene: .

CDR3aa: CASNRDPTTYNEQFF
CDR3nt: TGCGCCAGTAACAGGGACCCTACAACCTACAATGAGCAGTTCTTC
j_gene: TRBJ2-1
len: 15
abundance: .
v_gene: TRBV5-1
d_gene: .

CDR3aa: CASSQDGTSGGASYNEQFF
CDR3nt: TGTGCCAGCAGCCAAGACGGGACTAGCGGGGGGGCCTCCTACAATGAGCAGTTCTTC
j_gene: TRBJ2-1
len: 19
abundance: many
v_gene: TRBV3-1/TRBV3-2
d_gene: TRBD2

CDR3aa: CASSPGTSGLYEQYF
CDR3nt: TGTGCCAGCAGCCCCGGGACTAGCGGGCTCTACGAGCAGTACTTC
j_gene: TRBJ2-7
len: 15
abundance: .
v_gene: TRBV9
d_gene: TRBD2

CDR3aa: CASSVMGGSGNTIYF
CDR3nt: TGTGCCAGCAGCGTCATGGGGGGTTCTGGAAACACCATATATTTT
j_gene: TRBJ1-3
len: 15
abundance: .
v_gene: TRBV9
d_gene: .

CDR3aa: CASSPGLAIYNEQFF
CDR3nt: TGTGCCAGCAGTCCCGGACTAGCGATCTACAATGAGCAGTTCTTC
j_gene: TRBJ2-1
len: 15
abundance: .
v_gene: TRBV25-1
d_gene: TRBD2

CDR3aa: CASRVDRNYEQYF
CDR3nt: TGCGCCAGCAGGGTCGACAGAAACTACGAGCAGTACTTC
j_gene: TRBJ2-7
len: 13
abundance: .
v_gene: TRBV5-1
d_gene: .